This TCR beta chain was retrieved from a study of blood T cells in healthy people across ages. Germline V gene lookup returns CDR1 DFQATT and CDR2 SNEGSKA (reference sequence). V lost 5 bases and J 10 bases, leaving 21 bases between the germline ends. The CDR3 is made up of 14 amino acids. With a J-beta primer mix and a sample-barcoded 5' primer, a second PCR ran roughly 6 to 12 cycles. Each CDR3 protein gets one entry after TCRdb re-called the 5' RACE reads with MiXCR. The sample includes about 1.1 million distinct CDR3 sequences, roughly two fifths of them seen just once. The sequence was obtained from a man younger than 35 in good health. V usage is TRBV20-1 and J usage is TRBJ1-5, with unresolved D. Sequenced material: blood. In DNA, the CDR3 is TGCAGTGCTGGAAGCCCTGGATCGGGCCGACCCCAGCATTTT. This translates into CSAGSPGSGRPQHF.